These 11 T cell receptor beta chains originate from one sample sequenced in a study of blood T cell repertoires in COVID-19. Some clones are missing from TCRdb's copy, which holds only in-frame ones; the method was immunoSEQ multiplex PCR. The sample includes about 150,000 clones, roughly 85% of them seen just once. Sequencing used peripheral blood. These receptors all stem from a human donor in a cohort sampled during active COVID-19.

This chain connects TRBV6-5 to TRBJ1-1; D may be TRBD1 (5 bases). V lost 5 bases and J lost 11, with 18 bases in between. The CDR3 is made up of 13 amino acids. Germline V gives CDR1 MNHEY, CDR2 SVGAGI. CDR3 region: CASSTLDGGAAFF. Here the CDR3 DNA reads TGTGCCAGCAGTACCCTCGACGGTGGGGCTGCTTTCTTT.

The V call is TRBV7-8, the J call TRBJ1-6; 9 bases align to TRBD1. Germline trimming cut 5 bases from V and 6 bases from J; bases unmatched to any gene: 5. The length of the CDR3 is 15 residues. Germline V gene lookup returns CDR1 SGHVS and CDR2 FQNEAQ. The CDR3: CASSLRTGVNSPLHF. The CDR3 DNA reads TGTGCCAGCAGCCTCAGGACAGGGGTTAATTCACCCCTCCACTTT.

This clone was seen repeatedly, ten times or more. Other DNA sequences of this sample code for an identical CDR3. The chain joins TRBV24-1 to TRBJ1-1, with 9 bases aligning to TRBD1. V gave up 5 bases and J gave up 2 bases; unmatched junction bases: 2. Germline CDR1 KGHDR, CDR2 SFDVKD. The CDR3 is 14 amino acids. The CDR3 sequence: CATSAGQGNTEAFF. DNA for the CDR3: TGTGCCACCAGTGCGGGACAGGGAAACACTGAAGCTTTCTTT.

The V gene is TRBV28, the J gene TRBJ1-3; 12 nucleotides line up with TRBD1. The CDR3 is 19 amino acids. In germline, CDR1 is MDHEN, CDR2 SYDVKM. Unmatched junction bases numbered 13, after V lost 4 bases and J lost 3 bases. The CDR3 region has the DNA TGTGCCAGCAGTTCCGGGGGGACAGGGGGCGCTATCTTTGGAAACACCATATATTTT. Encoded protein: CASSSGGTGGAIFGNTIYF.

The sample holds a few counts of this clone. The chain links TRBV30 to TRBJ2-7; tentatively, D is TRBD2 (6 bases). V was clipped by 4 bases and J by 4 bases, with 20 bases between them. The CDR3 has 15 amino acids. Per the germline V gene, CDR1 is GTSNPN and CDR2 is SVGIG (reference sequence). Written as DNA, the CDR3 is TGTGCCTGGACCTACGGGACTCCGAATGGATACGAGCAGTACTTC. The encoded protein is CAWTYGTPNGYEQYF.

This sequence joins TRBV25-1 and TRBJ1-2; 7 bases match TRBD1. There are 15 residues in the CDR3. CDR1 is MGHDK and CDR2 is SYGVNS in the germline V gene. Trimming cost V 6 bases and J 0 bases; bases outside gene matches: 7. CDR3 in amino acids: CASSPAGGSNYGYTF. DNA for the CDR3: TGTGCCAGCAGCCCCGCAGGGGGGTCTAACTATGGCTACACCTTC.

CDR3: CASSVASGREEQYF. Written as DNA, the CDR3 is TGTGCCAGCAGCGTAGCTAGCGGGAGGGAGGAGCAGTACTTC. This chain uses TRBV9 with TRBJ2-7; 12 bases agree with TRBD2. The CDR3 runs to 14 residues. V lost 0 bases, J lost 7 bases, and 2 bases stayed unmatched. Looked up from germline, CDR1 is SGDLS and CDR2 is YYNGEE.

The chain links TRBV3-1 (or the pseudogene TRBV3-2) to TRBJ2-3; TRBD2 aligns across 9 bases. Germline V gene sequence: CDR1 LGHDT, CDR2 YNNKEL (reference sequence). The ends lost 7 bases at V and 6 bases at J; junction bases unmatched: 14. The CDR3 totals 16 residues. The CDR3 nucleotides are TGTGCCAGCATTGGTACCGCGGGGGGGCAGATCGATACGCAGTATTTT. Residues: CASIGTAGGQIDTQYF.

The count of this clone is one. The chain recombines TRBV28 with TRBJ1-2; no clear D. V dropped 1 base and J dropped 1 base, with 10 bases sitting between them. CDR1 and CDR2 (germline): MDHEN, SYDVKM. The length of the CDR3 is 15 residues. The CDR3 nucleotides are TGTGCCAGCAGTTTATCGACTACCCATAACTATGGCTACACCTTC. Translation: CASSLSTTHNYGYTF.

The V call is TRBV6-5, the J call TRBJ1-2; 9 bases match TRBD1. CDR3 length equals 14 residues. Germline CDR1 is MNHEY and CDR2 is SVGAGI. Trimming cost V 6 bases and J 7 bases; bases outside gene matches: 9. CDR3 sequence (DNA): TGTGCCAGCAGCGTTACACAGGGGGCGGGTGGCTACACCTTC. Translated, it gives CASSVTQGAGGYTF.

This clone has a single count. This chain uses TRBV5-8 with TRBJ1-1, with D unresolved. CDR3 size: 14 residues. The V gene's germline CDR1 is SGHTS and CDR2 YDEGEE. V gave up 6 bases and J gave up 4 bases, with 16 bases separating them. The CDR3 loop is CASTPYAGFTEAFF. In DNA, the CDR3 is TGTGCCAGCACCCCATACGCAGGTTTCACTGAAGCTTTCTTT.